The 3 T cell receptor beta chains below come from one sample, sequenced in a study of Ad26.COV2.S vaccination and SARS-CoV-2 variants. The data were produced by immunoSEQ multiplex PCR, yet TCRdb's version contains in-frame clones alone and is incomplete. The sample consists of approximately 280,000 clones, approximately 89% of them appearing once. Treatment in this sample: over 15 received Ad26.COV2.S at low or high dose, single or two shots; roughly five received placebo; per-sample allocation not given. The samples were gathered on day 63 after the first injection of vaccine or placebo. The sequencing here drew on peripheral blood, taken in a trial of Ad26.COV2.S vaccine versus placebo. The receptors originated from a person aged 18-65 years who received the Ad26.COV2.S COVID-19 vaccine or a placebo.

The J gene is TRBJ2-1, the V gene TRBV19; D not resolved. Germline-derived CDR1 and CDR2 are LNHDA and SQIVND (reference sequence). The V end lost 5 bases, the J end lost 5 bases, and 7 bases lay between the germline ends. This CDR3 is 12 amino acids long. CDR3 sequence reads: CASSPSNNEQFF. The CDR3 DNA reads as TGTGCCAGTAGTCCCTCAAACAATGAGCAGTTCTTC.

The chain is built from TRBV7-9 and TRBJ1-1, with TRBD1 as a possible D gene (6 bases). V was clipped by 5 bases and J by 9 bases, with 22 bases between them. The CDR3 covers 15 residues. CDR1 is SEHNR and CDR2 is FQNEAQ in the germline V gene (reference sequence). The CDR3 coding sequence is TGTGCCAGCAGCACAAACAGGGTCGTTCCCATAAAAGCTTTCTTT. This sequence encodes CASSTNRVVPIKAFF. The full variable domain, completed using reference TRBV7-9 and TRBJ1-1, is DTGVSQNPRHKITKRGQNVTFRCDPISEHNRLYWYRQTLGQGPEFLTYFQNEAQLEKSRLLSDRFSAERPKGSFSTLEIQRTEQGDSAMYLCASSTNRVVPIKAFFGQGTRLTVV.

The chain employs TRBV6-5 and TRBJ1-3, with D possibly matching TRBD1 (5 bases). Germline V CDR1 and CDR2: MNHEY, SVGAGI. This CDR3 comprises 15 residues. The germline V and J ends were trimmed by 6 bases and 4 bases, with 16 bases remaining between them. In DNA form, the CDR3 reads TGTGCCAGCAGGGGACGGCTCCTGGGGGGAAACACCATATATTTT. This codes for CASRGRLLGGNTIYF.